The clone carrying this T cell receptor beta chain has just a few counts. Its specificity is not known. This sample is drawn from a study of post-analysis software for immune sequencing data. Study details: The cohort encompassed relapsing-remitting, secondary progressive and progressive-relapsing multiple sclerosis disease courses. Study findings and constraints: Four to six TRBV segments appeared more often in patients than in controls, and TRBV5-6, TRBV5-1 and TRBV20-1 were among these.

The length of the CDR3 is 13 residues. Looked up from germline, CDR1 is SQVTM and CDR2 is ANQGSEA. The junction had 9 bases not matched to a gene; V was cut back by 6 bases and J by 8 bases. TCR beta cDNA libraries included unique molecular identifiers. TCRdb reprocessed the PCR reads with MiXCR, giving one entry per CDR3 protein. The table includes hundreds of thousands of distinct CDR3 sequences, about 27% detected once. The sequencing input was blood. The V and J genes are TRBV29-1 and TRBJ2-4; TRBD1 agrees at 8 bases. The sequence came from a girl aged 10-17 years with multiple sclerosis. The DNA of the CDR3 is TGCAGCGTCACCGACGGCAGGGGGCACATTCAGTACTTC. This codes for CSVTDGRGHIQYF. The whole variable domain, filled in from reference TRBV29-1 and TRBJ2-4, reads SAVISQKPSRDICQRGTSLTIQCQVDSQVTMMFWYRQQPGQSLTLIATANQGSEATYESGFVIDKFPISRPNLTFSTLTVSNMSPEDSSIYLCSVTDGRGHIQYFGAGTRLSVL.